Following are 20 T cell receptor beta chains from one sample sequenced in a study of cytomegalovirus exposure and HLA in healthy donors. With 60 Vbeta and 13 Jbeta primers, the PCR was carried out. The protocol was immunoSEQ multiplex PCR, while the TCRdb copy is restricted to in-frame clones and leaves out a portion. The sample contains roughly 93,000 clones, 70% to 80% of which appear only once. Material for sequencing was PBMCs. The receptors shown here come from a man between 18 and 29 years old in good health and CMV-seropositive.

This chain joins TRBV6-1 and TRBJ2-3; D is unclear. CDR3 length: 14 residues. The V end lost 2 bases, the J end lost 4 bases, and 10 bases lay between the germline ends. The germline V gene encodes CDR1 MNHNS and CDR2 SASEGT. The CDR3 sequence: CASSESVLPDTQYF. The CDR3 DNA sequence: TGTGCCAGCAGTGAAAGCGTTCTGCCAGATACGCAGTATTTT.

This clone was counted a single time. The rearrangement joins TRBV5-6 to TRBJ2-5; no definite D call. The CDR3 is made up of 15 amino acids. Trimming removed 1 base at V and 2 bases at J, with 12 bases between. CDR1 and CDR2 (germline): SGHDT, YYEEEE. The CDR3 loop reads CASSLFLVPQETQYF. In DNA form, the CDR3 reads TGTGCCAGCAGCTTGTTCTTAGTCCCACAAGAGACCCAGTACTTC. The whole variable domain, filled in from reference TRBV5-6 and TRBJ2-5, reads DAGVTQSPTHLIKTRGQQVTLRCSPKSGHDTVSWYQQALGQGPQFIFQYYEEEERQRGNFPDRFSGHQFPNYSSELNVNALLLGDSALYLCASSLFLVPQETQYFGPGTRLLVL.

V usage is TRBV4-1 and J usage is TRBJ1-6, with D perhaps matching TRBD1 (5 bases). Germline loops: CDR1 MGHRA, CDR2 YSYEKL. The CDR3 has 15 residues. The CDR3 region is CAGRDLSSYNSPLHF. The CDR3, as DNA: TGCGCAGGGCGGGACTTGAGCTCCTATAATTCACCCCTCCACTTT.

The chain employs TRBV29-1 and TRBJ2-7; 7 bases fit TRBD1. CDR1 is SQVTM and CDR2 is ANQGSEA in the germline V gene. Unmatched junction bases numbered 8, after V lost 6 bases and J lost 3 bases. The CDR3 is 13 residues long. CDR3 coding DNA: TGCAGCGTCCCGACAGGGACCTACTACGAGCAGTACTTC. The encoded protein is CSVPTGTYYEQYF.

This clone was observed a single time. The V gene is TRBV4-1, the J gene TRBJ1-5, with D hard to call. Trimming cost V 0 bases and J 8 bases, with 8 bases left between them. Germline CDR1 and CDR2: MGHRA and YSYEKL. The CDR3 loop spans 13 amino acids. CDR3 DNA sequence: TGCGCCAGCAGCCAAGATTTACTGGAGCCCCAGCATTTT. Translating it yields CASSQDLLEPQHF.

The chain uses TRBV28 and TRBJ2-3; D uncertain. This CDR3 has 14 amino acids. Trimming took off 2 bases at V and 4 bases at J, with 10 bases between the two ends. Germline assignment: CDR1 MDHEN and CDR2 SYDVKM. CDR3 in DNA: TGTGCCAGCAGTTTAATCTCGAGATCAGATACGCAGTATTTT. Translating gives CASSLISRSDTQYF.

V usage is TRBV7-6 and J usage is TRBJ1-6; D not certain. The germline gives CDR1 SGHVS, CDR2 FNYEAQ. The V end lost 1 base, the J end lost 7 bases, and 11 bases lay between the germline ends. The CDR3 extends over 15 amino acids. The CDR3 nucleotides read TGTGCCAGCAGCTTAGAGGCTGGGAGAAATTCACCCCTCCACTTT. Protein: CASSLEAGRNSPLHF.

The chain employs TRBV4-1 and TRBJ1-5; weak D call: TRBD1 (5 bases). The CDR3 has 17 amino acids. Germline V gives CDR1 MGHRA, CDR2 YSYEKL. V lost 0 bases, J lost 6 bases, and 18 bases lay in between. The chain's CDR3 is CASSQDFSFGGTQPQHF. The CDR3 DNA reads TGCGCCAGCAGCCAAGATTTCTCATTTGGGGGGACTCAGCCCCAGCATTTT.

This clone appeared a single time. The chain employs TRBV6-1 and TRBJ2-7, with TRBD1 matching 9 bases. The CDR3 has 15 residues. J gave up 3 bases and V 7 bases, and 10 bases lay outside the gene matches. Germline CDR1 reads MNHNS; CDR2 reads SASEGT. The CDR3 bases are TGTGCCAGCATGGGCAGGACAGGGGCCTTCTACGAGCAGTACTTC. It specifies CASMGRTGAFYEQYF.

DNA for the CDR3: TGTGCCAGCAGCCTAGCCAACACTGAAGCTTTCTTT. Amino acid sequence: CASSLANTEAFF. The J gene is TRBJ1-1, the V gene TRBV5-4; D is undetermined. The CDR3 runs to 12 residues. V was clipped by 4 bases and J by 2 bases, with 6 bases between them. Germline V lookup: CDR1 SGHNT, CDR2 YYREEE (reference sequence).

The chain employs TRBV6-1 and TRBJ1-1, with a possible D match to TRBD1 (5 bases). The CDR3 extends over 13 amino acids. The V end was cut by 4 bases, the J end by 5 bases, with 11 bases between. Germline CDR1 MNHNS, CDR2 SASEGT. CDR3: CASSARGFTEAFF. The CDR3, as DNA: TGTGCCAGCAGTGCCCGGGGGTTTACTGAAGCTTTCTTT.

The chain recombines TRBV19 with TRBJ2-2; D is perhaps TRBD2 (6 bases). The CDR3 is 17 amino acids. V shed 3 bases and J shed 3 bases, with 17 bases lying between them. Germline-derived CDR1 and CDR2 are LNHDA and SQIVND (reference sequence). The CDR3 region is CASSISGGDHYTGELFF. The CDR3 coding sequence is TGTGCCAGTAGTATTAGCGGAGGGGACCATTACACCGGGGAGCTGTTTTTT. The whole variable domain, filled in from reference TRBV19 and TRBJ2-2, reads DGGITQSPKYLFRKEGQNVTLSCEQNLNHDAMYWYRQDPGQGLRLIYYSQIVNDFQKGDIAEGYSVSREKKESFPLTVTSAQKNPTAFYLCASSISGGDHYTGELFFGEGSRLTVL.

In DNA, the CDR3 is TGTGCCAGCAGCCAAGATCCACTACTTACCTACAATGAGCAGTTCTTC. It yields the protein CASSQDPLLTYNEQFF. This rearrangement joins TRBV4-2 to TRBJ2-1, with no clear D. This CDR3 has 16 amino acids. Germline values: CDR1 LGHNA, CDR2 YNFKEQ. V lost 0 bases and J lost 2, with 11 bases in between.

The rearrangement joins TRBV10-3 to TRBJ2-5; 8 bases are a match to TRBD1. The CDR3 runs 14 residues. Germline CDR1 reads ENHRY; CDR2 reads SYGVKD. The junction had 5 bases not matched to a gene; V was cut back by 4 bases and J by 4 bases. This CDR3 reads CAISAGGTGETQYF. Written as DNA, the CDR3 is TGTGCCATCAGTGCAGGGGGCACCGGAGAGACCCAGTACTTC.

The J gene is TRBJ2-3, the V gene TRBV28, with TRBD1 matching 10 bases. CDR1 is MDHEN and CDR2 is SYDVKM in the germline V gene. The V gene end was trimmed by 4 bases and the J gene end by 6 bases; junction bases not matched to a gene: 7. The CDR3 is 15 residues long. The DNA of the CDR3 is TGTGCCAGCAGTTCTCCCGGGACAGGGGTGGATACGCAGTATTTT. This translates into CASSSPGTGVDTQYF. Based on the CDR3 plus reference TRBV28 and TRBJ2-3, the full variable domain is DVKVTQSSRYLVKRTGEKVFLECVQDMDHENMFWYRQDPGLGLRLIYFSYDVKMKEKGDIPEGYSVSREKKERFSLILESASTNQTSMYLCASSSPGTGVDTQYFGPGTRLTVL.

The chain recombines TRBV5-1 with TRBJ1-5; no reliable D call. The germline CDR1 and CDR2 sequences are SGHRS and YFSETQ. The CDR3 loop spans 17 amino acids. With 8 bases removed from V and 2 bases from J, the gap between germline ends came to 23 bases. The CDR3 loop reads CARILVLWRECNQPQHF. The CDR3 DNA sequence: TGCGCCAGAATTCTGGTCCTATGGCGGGAGTGCAATCAGCCCCAGCATTTT.

The CDR3 loop is CASSTETGGAHYGYTF. The CDR3 coding sequence is TGTGCCAGTAGCACGGAGACAGGGGGCGCACACTATGGCTACACCTTC. This chain joins TRBV19 and TRBJ1-2, with TRBD1 matching over 10 bases. Germline values: CDR1 LNHDA, CDR2 SQIVND (reference sequence). This CDR3 region has 16 residues. V lost 6 bases, J lost 3 bases, and 10 bases stayed unmatched.

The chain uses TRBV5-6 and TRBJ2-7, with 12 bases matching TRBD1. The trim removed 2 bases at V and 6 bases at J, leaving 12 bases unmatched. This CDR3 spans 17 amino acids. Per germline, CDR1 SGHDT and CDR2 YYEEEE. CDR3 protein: CASSFLVPGQGASEQYF. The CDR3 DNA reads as TGTGCCAGCAGCTTCCTAGTACCGGGACAGGGGGCGTCCGAGCAGTACTTC.

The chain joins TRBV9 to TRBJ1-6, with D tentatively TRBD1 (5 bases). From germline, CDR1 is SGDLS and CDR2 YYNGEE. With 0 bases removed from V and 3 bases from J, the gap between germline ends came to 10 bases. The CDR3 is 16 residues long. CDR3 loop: CASSVGDTGYNSPLHF. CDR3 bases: TGTGCCAGCAGCGTAGGGGATACAGGCTATAATTCACCCCTCCACTTT.

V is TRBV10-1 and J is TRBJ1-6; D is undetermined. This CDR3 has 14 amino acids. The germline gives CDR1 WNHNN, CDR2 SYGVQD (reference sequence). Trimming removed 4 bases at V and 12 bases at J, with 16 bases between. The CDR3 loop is CASSAPRRVLPLHF. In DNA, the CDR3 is TGCGCCAGCAGTGCTCCCAGGCGGGTTTTACCCCTCCACTTT.